This T cell receptor (beta chain) derives from a study of T cells in Graves' hyperthyroidism and ophthalmopathy. Overall study results and limits: A median 6.5 months before onset, the model predicted ophthalmopathy. Blood held most thyroid clonotypes expanded above 0.001 frequency. In the analysis, a 13 V-J model separated ophthalmopathy from stable hyperthyroidism.

Diagnosis relied on clinical symptoms, serum thyroxine and TRAb, thyroid ultrasound and orbital computed tomography. This CDR3 spans 13 amino acids. The V gene end was trimmed by 5 bases and the J gene end by 10 bases; junction bases not matched to a gene: 11. Germline V gene data show CDR1 as SQVTM and CDR2 as ANQGSEA. Amplified regions were TCR beta CDR3 sequences from RNA transcripts. The HTBI primer set served for first-round RT-PCR of the TCR CDR3. MiXCR, applied by TCRdb to the multiplex PCR reads, yields one record per CDR3 protein. The data hold around 620,000 distinct CDR3 sequences, with 46% observed a single time. Concerning this clonotype: Its antigen is undetermined.

This chain connects TRBV29-1 to TRBJ1-1; 9 bases align to TRBD1. The TCR was taken from an adult woman with Graves' disease, either hyperthyroidism or ophthalmopathy (not recorded which). Source material: peripheral blood or thyroid tissue (not recorded which). CDR3 bases: TGCAGCGTTTTTCCACAGGGGGCGCACCCAGCTTTCTTT. It codes for CSVFPQGAHPAFF.